This record covers a single TCR beta chain. The entry originates in a study of cytomegalovirus exposure and HLA in healthy donors. The data were produced by immunoSEQ multiplex PCR, yet TCRdb's version contains in-frame clones alone and is incomplete. The table includes about 330,000 clones, roughly 85% detected once. Trimming shortened V by 2 bases and J by 7 bases, and 6 bases separated the two germline ends. The CDR3 is made up of 13 amino acids. Germline CDR1 and CDR2: SGHTA and FQGNSA. Input material: PBMCs. This chain links TRBV7-2 with TRBJ2-6; no clear D. This clonotype was sampled from a woman aged 18-29 years in good health and CMV-seronegative. The DNA of the CDR3 is TGTGCCAGCAGCTTAAACGGTGCCAACGTCCTGACTTTC. Amino acids: CASSLNGANVLTF.